A single sample is the source of the 5 T cell receptor beta chains below, sequenced in a study of blood T cells in healthy people across ages. Together with a sample-barcoded 5' primer, a J-beta primer mix was included in a second PCR lasting 7 to 11 cycles. MiXCR, run by TCRdb on the 5' RACE reads, gives a single entry per CDR3 protein. The sample lists about 620,000 distinct CDR3 sequences, around 21% occurring once. The sequenced sample was blood. Receptors were obtained from a man aged 70-80 years in good health.

The chain recombines TRBV11-1 with TRBJ2-3, with 10 bases matching TRBD1. The CDR3 covers 20 residues. From germline, CDR1 is SGHAT and CDR2 FQDESV (reference sequence). The V segment lost 5 bases and the J segment 3 bases; nucleotides outside the gene matches: 20. The CDR3 DNA is TGTGCCAGCAGCAACCCGACAGGGGGCGCAGGAAGCGGGAGAACAGATACGCAGTATTTT. Translating gives CASSNPTGGAGSGRTDTQYF. Full variable domain (remainder filled in from reference TRBV11-1 and TRBJ2-3): EAEVAQSPRYKITEKSQAVAFWCDPISGHATLYWYRQILGQGPELLVQFQDESVVDDSQLPKDRFSAERLKGVDSTLKIQPAELGDSAMYLCASSNPTGGAGSGRTDTQYFGPGTRLTVL.

This clonotype was counted between two and nine times. The V call is TRBV20-1, the J call TRBJ2-1; 7 bases align to TRBD1. Germline V CDR1 and CDR2: DFQATT, SNEGSKA (reference sequence). V lost 6 bases and J lost 5; bases outside the gene matches: 10. The CDR3 contains 14 residues. The CDR3 DNA reads TGCAGTGCCATTCCGGGACAGAGGAACAATGAGCAGTTCTTC. This encodes CSAIPGQRNNEQFF.

The chain joins TRBV2 to TRBJ2-3, with D perhaps matching TRBD1 (6 bases). Trimming removed 6 bases from V and 2 bases from J, with 12 bases in between. The CDR3 totals 14 residues. Germline CDR1 SNHLY, CDR2 FYNNEI. The CDR3 loop reads CASRSRGHTDTQYF. CDR3 nucleotide sequence: TGTGCCAGCAGATCCCGGGGACACACAGATACGCAGTATTTT. The entire variable domain, with the rest obtained from reference TRBV2 and TRBJ2-3, is as follows: EPEVTQTPSHQVTQMGQEVILRCVPISNHLYFYWYRQILGQKVEFLVSFYNNEISEKSEIFDDQFSVERPDGSNFTLKIRSTKLEDSAMYFCASRSRGHTDTQYFGPGTRLTVL.

This clonotype was seen repeatedly, ten times or more. This chain uses TRBV7-2 with TRBJ2-3, with unresolved D. Germline assignment: CDR1 SGHTA and CDR2 FQGNSA. This CDR3 contains 15 residues. Between the trimmed V and J ends, which lost 2 bases and 0 bases, there was a span of 9 bases. The CDR3 loop is CASSLWSGSTDTQYF. The DNA of the CDR3 is TGTGCCAGCAGCTTATGGTCCGGAAGCACAGATACGCAGTATTTT. The variable domain in full, with the rest retrieved from reference TRBV7-2 and TRBJ2-3, is GAGVSQSPSNKVTEKGKDVELRCDPISGHTALYWYRQSLGQGLEFLIYFQGNSAPDKSGLPSDRFSAERTGGSVSTLTIQRTQQEDSAVYLCASSLWSGSTDTQYFGPGTRLTVL.

This clonotype was observed a few times. DNA for the CDR3: TGTGCCAGCAGCCCCCGTAAGATCGGTCACACTGAAGCTTTCTTT. Translated, it gives CASSPRKIGHTEAFF. This rearrangement joins TRBV6-2 or TRBV6-3 to TRBJ1-1; D is uncertain. V was cut by 6 bases and J by 3 bases, with 17 bases left in between. The CDR3 is made up of 15 amino acids. From germline, CDR1 is MNHEY and CDR2 SVGEGT.